One and the same sample provided the 10 T cell receptor beta chains below, sequenced in a study of cytomegalovirus exposure and HLA in healthy donors. Use of 60 Vbeta and 13 Jbeta primers characterized the PCR. This table comes from immunoSEQ multiplex PCR, and its TCRdb copy is limited to in-frame clones, with some not included. There are about 120,000 clones in the sample; about four fifths occur only once, and under 3% lies in the top ten. Sequenced material: PBMCs. The origin of the receptors is a woman aged 55-69 years in good health and CMV-seropositive.

The chain employs TRBV4-2 and TRBJ2-7; 14 positions match TRBD2. CDR1 and CDR2 from the germline V gene are LGHNA and YNFKEQ. The CDR3 sequence is 16 residues long. With V trimmed by 5 bases and J by 5 bases, 8 bases remained unmatched. CDR3 DNA: TGTGCCAGCAGCAACCGACTAGCGGGAGGGCCTAACGAGCAGTACTTC. Amino acid sequence: CASSNRLAGGPNEQYF.

This chain connects TRBV27 to TRBJ2-5; no reliable D call. The CDR3 is 14 amino acids. V lost 2 bases to trimming and J lost 2 bases, with 9 bases between them. Per the germline V gene, CDR1 is MNHEY and CDR2 is SMNVEV (reference sequence). CDR3 sequence: CASSLTRQQETQYF. For the CDR3, the DNA is TGTGCCAGCAGTTTAACGCGACAACAAGAGACCCAGTACTTC.

The J gene is TRBJ2-7, the V gene TRBV11-1, with 11 bases fitting TRBD2. The CDR3 sequence is 17 residues long. V gave up 1 base and J gave up 4 bases; unmatched junction bases: 9. The germline CDR1 and CDR2 sequences are SGHAT and FQDESV (reference sequence). CDR3 DNA: TGTGCCAGCAGCTTAGAGGGGCGACTAGCGGGAACGTACGAGCAGTACTTC. Its protein is CASSLEGRLAGTYEQYF.

The rearrangement links TRBV27 to TRBJ2-5, with D possibly matching TRBD2 (6 bases). The germline gives CDR1 MNHEY, CDR2 SMNVEV (reference sequence). V gave up 6 bases and J gave up 4 bases, with 15 bases separating them. CDR3 length: 14 residues. The CDR3 sequence is CASRVIVSGETQYF. CDR3 sequence (DNA): TGTGCCAGCAGAGTAATCGTTAGCGGAGAGACCCAGTACTTC.

DNA of the CDR3: TGCGCCAGCAGCCGAACCGGGGCAGGGGGACCCTACAATGAGCAGTTCTTC. This sequence encodes CASSRTGAGGPYNEQFF. The chain is built from TRBV4-1 and TRBJ2-1; 7 bases match TRBD1. This CDR3 has 17 amino acids. V was pared by 4 bases and J by 2 bases, with 11 bases of the junction left unmatched. Looked up from germline, CDR1 is MGHRA and CDR2 is YSYEKL.

The chain employs TRBV2 and TRBJ2-7, with TRBD2 matching 7 bases. The CDR3 has 12 amino acids. The ends lost 6 bases at V and 2 bases at J; junction bases unmatched: 1. In germline, CDR1 is SNHLY, CDR2 FYNNEI. The CDR3 DNA is TGTGCCAGCAGGGGGGGGGCCTACGAGCAGTACTTC. As protein: CASRGGAYEQYF. Filled out from reference TRBV2 and TRBJ2-7, the complete variable domain reads EPEVTQTPSHQVTQMGQEVILRCVPISNHLYFYWYRQILGQKVEFLVSFYNNEISEKSEIFDDQFSVERPDGSNFTLKIRSTKLEDSAMYFCASRGGAYEQYFGPGTRLTVT.

The genes are TRBV15 and TRBJ1-1; D perhaps matches TRBD1 (5 bases). Deletions cut 1 base from V and 1 base from J, with 10 bases between. CDR3 length: 15 residues. In germline, CDR1 is LNHNV, CDR2 YYDKDF (reference sequence). The CDR3 region is CATSRGGIKNTEAFF. Written as DNA, the CDR3 is TGTGCCACCAGCAGAGGGGGCATTAAGAACACTGAAGCTTTCTTT.

The V call is TRBV18, the J call TRBJ1-5; tentative D call: TRBD1 (6 bases). Germline V gives CDR1 KGHSH, CDR2 LQKENI. V was clipped by 6 bases and J by 7 bases, with 19 bases between them. The CDR3 is 15 residues long. The CDR3 DNA follows: TGTGCCAGCTCTCTCACAGGGTCCACAAACCAGCCCCAGCATTTT. Translation gives CASSLTGSTNQPQHF.

The chain combines TRBV27 with TRBJ2-1, with TRBD1 identical over 9 bases. The CDR3 has 13 residues. Germline CDR1 MNHEY, CDR2 SMNVEV (reference sequence). Trimming at V came to 8 bases and at J to 6 bases, leaving 5 bases not matched to a gene. The CDR3 coding sequence is TGTGCCAGCTCGTGGACAGGGGCCAATGAGCAGTTCTTC. It encodes CASSWTGANEQFF.

This clone was detected only once. The chain is built from TRBV9 and TRBJ2-3; no definite D call. Trimming cost V 0 bases and J 6 bases, with 5 bases left between them. Germline-derived CDR1 and CDR2 are SGDLS and YYNGEE. This CDR3 comprises 12 residues. Written as DNA, the CDR3 is TGTGCCAGCAGCGTAGTTCCTGATACGCAGTATTTT. Translated, it gives CASSVVPDTQYF.